A single sample gave rise to the 2 T cell receptor beta chains below, sequenced in a study of cytomegalovirus exposure and HLA in healthy donors. The PCR used 60 Vbeta and 13 Jbeta primers. The method was immunoSEQ multiplex PCR; TCRdb's version includes in-frame clones alone and lacks a portion of them. The sample lists roughly 190,000 clones; roughly an eighth were seen once. Sequenced input: PBMCs. Every receptor here comes from a man aged 45-65 years in good health and CMV-seropositive.

This clone occurred a few times. The chain uses TRBV5-1 and TRBJ2-5, with 8 positions matching TRBD1. The CDR3 length is 16 residues. Germline values: CDR1 SGHRS, CDR2 YFSETQ. V was pared by 6 bases and J by 2 bases, with 12 bases of the junction left unmatched. This CDR3 reads CASNQRNRDRQETQYF. CDR3 DNA sequence: TGCGCCAGCAACCAGAGAAACCGGGACAGGCAAGAGACCCAGTACTTC. The whole variable domain, remainder taken from reference TRBV5-1 and TRBJ2-5, is KAGVTQTPRYLIKTRGQQVTLSCSPISGHRSVSWYQQTPGQGLQFLFEYFSETQRNKGNFPGRFSGRQFSNSRSEMNVSTLELGDSALYLCASNQRNRDRQETQYFGPGTRLLVL.

The rearrangement links TRBV28 to TRBJ1-5; TRBD1 matches at 10 bases. CDR1 MDHEN and CDR2 SYDVKM come from the germline V gene. After removal of 5 bases from V and 5 bases from J, the junction contained 6 bases not matched to a gene. The CDR3 runs 15 residues. CDR3 protein: CASSPHGTGDQPQHF. In nucleotides, the CDR3 is TGTGCCAGCAGTCCACATGGGACAGGGGATCAGCCCCAGCATTTT.